This T cell receptor (beta chain) was sequenced in a study of human T cells and chemical hapten exposure. Study-level results: Relative to controls, expanded TCRs formed significantly more large CDR3 similarity clusters.

Stated time point: patch test 1, 2 weeks after DPC sensitization. Treatment reported: therapeutic diphenylcyclopropenone sensitization with weekly scalp DPC. Blood collection took place prior to placing each patch test. Non-pregnant alopecia patients aged 18 to 70, suitable for DPC therapy. V shed 7 bases and J shed 1 base, with 13 bases lying between them. This CDR3 is 15 amino acids long. CDR1 WSHSY and CDR2 SAAADI come from the germline V gene. Authors' methods: Per sample, the median was approximately 100,000 TCRs, with values from around 20,000 to 690,000. TCRdb re-called the RACE reads with MiXCR, one entry per CDR3 protein. TCRdb, not the authors, supplied the V and J calls. The top ten clones hold approximately 2.1% of a sample with about 380,000 distinct CDR3 sequences, 4.8% of them seen once. This clonotype showed up many times. Its antigen is still unknown.

The source is a woman between 45 and 60 years old with alopecia areata. Some clones in this sample may be carry-over from other donors' samples. V is TRBV10-2 and J is TRBJ2-2, with D maybe TRBD1 (6 bases). The starting material was whole blood, obtained in connection with sensitization to the hapten diphenylcyclopropenone (DPC). In DNA form, the CDR3 reads TGCGCCAGCACCCTTCAGGGGTTGAACACCGGGGAGCTGTTTTTT. Translated, it gives CASTLQGLNTGELFF.